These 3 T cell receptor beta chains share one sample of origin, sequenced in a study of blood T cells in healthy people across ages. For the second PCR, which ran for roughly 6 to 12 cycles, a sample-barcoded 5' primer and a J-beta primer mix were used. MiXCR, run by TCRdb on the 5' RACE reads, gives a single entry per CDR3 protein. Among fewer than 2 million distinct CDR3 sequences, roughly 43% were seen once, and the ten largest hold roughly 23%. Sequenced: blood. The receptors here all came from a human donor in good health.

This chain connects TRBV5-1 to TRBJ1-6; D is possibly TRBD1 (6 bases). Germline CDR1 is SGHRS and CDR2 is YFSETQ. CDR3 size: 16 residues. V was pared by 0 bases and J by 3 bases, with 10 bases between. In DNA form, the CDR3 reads TGCGCCAGCAGCTTGGCAGGACAGCACTATAATTCACCCCTCCACTTT. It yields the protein CASSLAGQHYNSPLHF.

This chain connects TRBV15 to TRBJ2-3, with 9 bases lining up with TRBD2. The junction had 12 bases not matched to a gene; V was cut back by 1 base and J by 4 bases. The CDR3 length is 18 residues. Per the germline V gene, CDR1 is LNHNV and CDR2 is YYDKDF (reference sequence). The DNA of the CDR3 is TGTGCCACCAGCAGAGTTGGCGGGGGGGCCGAATTACCAGATACGCAGTATTTT. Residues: CATSRVGGGAELPDTQYF.

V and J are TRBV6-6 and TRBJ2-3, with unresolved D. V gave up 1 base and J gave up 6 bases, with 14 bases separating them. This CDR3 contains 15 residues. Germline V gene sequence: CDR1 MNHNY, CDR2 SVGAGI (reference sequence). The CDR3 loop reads CASSYYSRAADTQYF. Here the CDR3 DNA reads TGTGCCAGCAGTTACTACAGTCGGGCCGCCGATACGCAGTATTTT.